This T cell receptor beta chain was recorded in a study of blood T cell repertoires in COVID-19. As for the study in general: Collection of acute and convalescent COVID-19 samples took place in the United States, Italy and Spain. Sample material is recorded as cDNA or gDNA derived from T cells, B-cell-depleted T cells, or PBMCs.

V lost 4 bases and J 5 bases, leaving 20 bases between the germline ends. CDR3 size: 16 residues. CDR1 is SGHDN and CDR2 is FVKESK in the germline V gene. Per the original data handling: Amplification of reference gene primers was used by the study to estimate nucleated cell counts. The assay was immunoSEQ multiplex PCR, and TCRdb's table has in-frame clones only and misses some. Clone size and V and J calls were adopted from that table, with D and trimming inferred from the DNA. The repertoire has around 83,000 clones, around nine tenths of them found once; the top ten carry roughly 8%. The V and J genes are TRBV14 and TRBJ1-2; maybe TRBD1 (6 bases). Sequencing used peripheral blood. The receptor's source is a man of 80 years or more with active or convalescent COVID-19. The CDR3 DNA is TGTGCCAGCAGCCCCCTGGGGGGGGGCCACTCGTATGGCTACACCTTC. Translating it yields CASSPLGGGHSYGYTF.